These 15 T cell receptor beta chains share one sample of origin, sequenced in a study of T cells after yellow fever vaccination. MiXCR was run by TCRdb on the 5' RACE reads, yielding one entry per CDR3 protein. This sample has approximately 550,000 distinct CDR3 sequences, with less than 15% found just once. The sample in question was PBMCs, obtained on the day of the yellow fever booster vaccination. The receptors were sampled from a man aged 25-40 years who received the YFV17D yellow fever vaccine.

This clonotype turned up a few times. The CDR3: CASSLAVTQETQYF. CDR3 DNA sequence: TGCGCCAGCAGCTTGGCAGTAACCCAAGAGACCCAGTACTTC. V gene TRBV5-1 combines with J gene TRBJ2-5; D is undetermined. The CDR3 spans 14 residues. Trimming took 0 bases from V and 1 from J, leaving 7 bases between them. Germline CDR1 is SGHRS and CDR2 is YFSETQ.

V gene TRBV15 combines with J gene TRBJ1-2, with TRBD1 matching over 9 bases. From germline, CDR1 is LNHNV and CDR2 YYDKDF (reference sequence). This CDR3 comprises 14 residues. The V segment lost 4 bases and the J segment 5 bases; nucleotides outside the gene matches: 5. The CDR3 loop reads CATSKDRGVYGYTF. Written as DNA, the CDR3 is TGTGCCACCAGCAAGGACAGGGGAGTTTATGGCTACACCTTC.

The chain joins TRBV28 to TRBJ2-7; D tentatively fits TRBD1 or TRBD2 (5 bases each). CDR3 size: 15 residues. The germline V and J ends were trimmed by 5 bases and 2 bases, with 16 bases remaining between them. The germline V gene has CDR1 MDHEN and CDR2 SYDVKM. CDR3 residues: CASSRTPGRPYEQYF. The CDR3, as DNA: TGTGCCAGCAGTCGGACCCCGGGACGACCCTACGAGCAGTACTTC.

This clonotype was seen at least ten times. The rearrangement uses TRBV6-5 and TRBJ1-2; a possible D gene is TRBD1 (6 bases). V lost 11 bases and J 5 bases, leaving 18 bases between the germline ends. CDR1 MNHEY and CDR2 SVGAGI come from the germline V gene. The CDR3 loop spans 13 amino acids. CDR3 sequence: CAAKLGGGYGYTF. The DNA for the CDR3 is TGTGCCGCTAAGCTGGGGGGCGGTTATGGCTACACCTTC.

This clonotype was observed a handful of times. This chain joins TRBV7-9 and TRBJ2-5; D tentatively fits TRBD1 or TRBD2 (5 bases each). CDR3 size: 12 residues. Germline V CDR1 and CDR2: SEHNR, FQNEAQ (reference sequence). The V end was cut by 11 bases, the J end by 1 base, with 11 bases between. In DNA form, the CDR3 reads TGTGCCTTATCAGGGAGCCAAGAGACCCAGTACTTC. Translated: CALSGSQETQYF.

V and J are TRBV10-3 and TRBJ1-1; TRBD1 aligns across 7 bases. The germline CDR1 and CDR2 sequences are ENHRY and SYGVKD. The V gene end was trimmed by 5 bases and the J gene end by 4 bases; junction bases not matched to a gene: 13. This CDR3 is built from 16 residues. The CDR3 region has the DNA TGTGCCATCAGTACAACCGGGACAGAGGATGGCACTGAAGCTTTCTTT. Protein sequence: CAISTTGTEDGTEAFF.

J is TRBJ2-7 and V is TRBV4-1; D remains unclear. The CDR3 totals 13 residues. Trimming took 2 bases from V and 6 from J, leaving 11 bases between them. Germline loops: CDR1 MGHRA, CDR2 YSYEKL. The DNA for the CDR3 is TGCGCCAGCAGCCAAACTCTCGTAGCCGAGCAGTACTTC. Its translation is CASSQTLVAEQYF.

The chain recombines TRBV5-1 with TRBJ2-3, with TRBD2 as a possible D gene (6 bases). Germline loops: CDR1 SGHRS, CDR2 YFSETQ. V lost 0 bases and J lost 6, with 14 bases in between. The CDR3 totals 15 residues. As DNA, the CDR3 is TGCGCCAGCAGCTTGGGGCCACTAGCAGCGGATACGCAGTATTTT. It specifies CASSLGPLAADTQYF. Full variable domain (outside the CDR3, taken from reference TRBV5-1 and TRBJ2-3): KAGVTQTPRYLIKTRGQQVTLSCSPISGHRSVSWYQQTPGQGLQFLFEYFSETQRNKGNFPGRFSGRQFSNSRSEMNVSTLELGDSALYLCASSLGPLAADTQYFGPGTRLTVL.

This clonotype appeared a few times. The chain has TRBV11-2 and TRBJ1-2; 7 bases match TRBD1. The CDR3 spans 14 residues. Trimming took 5 bases from V and 6 from J; bases not matched to a gene: 9. Looked up from germline, CDR1 is SGHAT and CDR2 is FQNNGV. CDR3 protein: CASSAILTGNGYTF. The CDR3 DNA follows: TGTGCCAGCAGCGCTATCCTGACAGGGAATGGCTACACCTTC. Variable domain in full (rest from reference TRBV11-2 and TRBJ1-2): EAGVAQSPRYKIIEKRQSVAFWCNPISGHATLYWYQQILGQGPKLLIQFQNNGVVDDSQLPKDRFSAERLKGVDSTLKIQPAKLEDSAVYLCASSAILTGNGYTFGSGTRLTVV.

This clonotype was recorded a few times. The genes are TRBV20-1 and TRBJ2-1, with TRBD2 matching 7 bases. CDR1 is DFQATT and CDR2 is SNEGSKA in the germline V gene (reference sequence). CDR3 length equals 13 residues. After removal of 5 bases from V and 7 bases from J, the junction contained 8 bases not matched to a gene. CDR3 residues: CSARSGTGNEQFF. CDR3 DNA sequence: TGCAGTGCTCGAAGCGGGACGGGGAATGAGCAGTTCTTC.

This clonotype was counted between two and nine times. This rearrangement joins TRBV7-2 to TRBJ2-1; TRBD2 aligns across 8 bases. Germline V gene sequence: CDR1 SGHTA, CDR2 FQGNSA. Trimming at V came to 1 base and at J to 7 bases, leaving 6 bases not matched to a gene. The CDR3 contains 15 residues. CDR3 in DNA: TGTGCCAGCAGCTTAGACGGGAGGGCTGTTAATGAGCAGTTCTTC. Its protein is CASSLDGRAVNEQFF.

The V call is TRBV3-1, the J call TRBJ2-7; D is ambiguous. The V end was cut by 3 bases, the J end by 5 bases, with 8 bases between. The CDR3 extends over 12 amino acids. Per germline, CDR1 LGHDT and CDR2 YNNKEL (reference sequence). The CDR3: CASSHGLNEQYF. DNA of the CDR3: TGTGCCAGCAGCCACGGTTTGAACGAGCAGTACTTC.

Many counts were recorded for this clonotype. This chain joins TRBV18 and TRBJ2-1; a possible D gene is TRBD2 (5 bases). Trimming cost V 4 bases and J 6 bases, with 13 bases left between them. Germline CDR1 reads KGHSH; CDR2 reads LQKENI. The CDR3 has 14 residues. The CDR3 bases are TGTGCCAGCTCACGCTCTAGCTTGGGCAATGAGCAGTTCTTC. Residues: CASSRSSLGNEQFF. Full variable domain (rest looked up from reference TRBV18 and TRBJ2-1): NAGVMQNPRHLVRRRGQEARLRCSPMKGHSHVYWYRQLPEEGLKFMVYLQKENIIDESGMPKERFSAEFPKEGPSILRIQQVVRGDSAAYFCASSRSSLGNEQFFGPGTRLTVL.

This clonotype was seen more than once but under ten times. V gene TRBV12-3 or TRBV12-4 combines with J gene TRBJ2-5; TRBD2 might be the D (6 bases). The CDR3 is 13 amino acids. The V gene lost 1 base and the J gene lost 9 bases, with 12 bases spanning the gap. CDR3 in amino acids: CASSLGLEGAQYF. The DNA for the CDR3 is TGTGCCAGCAGTTTAGGACTAGAAGGGGCCCAGTACTTC.

This clonotype appeared a few times. This rearrangement joins TRBV6-1 to TRBJ2-7; 8 nucleotides align to TRBD2. Germline V gives CDR1 MNHNS, CDR2 SASEGT. This CDR3 has 14 residues. J was trimmed by 5 bases and V by 6 bases; bases with no gene match: 9. This chain's CDR3 is CASSGTSWADEQYF. The CDR3 DNA is TGTGCCAGCAGCGGGACTAGTTGGGCGGACGAGCAGTACTTC.